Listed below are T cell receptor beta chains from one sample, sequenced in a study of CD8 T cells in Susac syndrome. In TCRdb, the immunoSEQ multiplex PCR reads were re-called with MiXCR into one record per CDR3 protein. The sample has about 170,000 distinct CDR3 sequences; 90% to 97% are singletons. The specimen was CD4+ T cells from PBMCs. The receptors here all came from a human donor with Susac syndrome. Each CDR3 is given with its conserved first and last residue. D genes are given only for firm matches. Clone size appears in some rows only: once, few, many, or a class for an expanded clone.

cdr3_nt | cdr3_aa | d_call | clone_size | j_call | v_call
TGTGCCAGCAGTTTCCAGCGGGAGGGCCCCTACAATGAGCAGTTCTTC | CASSFQREGPYNEQFF | TRBD2 | NA | TRBJ2-1 | TRBV6-6
TGTGCCAGCTCACCAATTAATTCACCCCTCCACTTT | CASSPINSPLHF | NA | few | TRBJ1-6 | TRBV18
TGTGCCAGCAGCCAAGATCGGGGGGGTCCCTCCTCTGGAAACACCATATATTTT | CASSQDRGGPSSGNTIYF | NA | NA | TRBJ1-3 | TRBV3-1
TGCAGTGCGAGGCAGGGATACACCGGGGAGCTGTTTTTT | CSARQGYTGELFF | NA | NA | TRBJ2-2 | TRBV20-1
TGCAGCGTTGTCAGGGGCCCGCCTCTTGAAGCTTTCTTT | CSVVRGPPLEAFF | NA | NA | TRBJ1-1 | TRBV29-1
TGTGCCACCAGCAGAGATTCAGGTGTGTCTTTCTTT | CATSRDSGVSFF | NA | once | TRBJ1-1 | TRBV15
TGTGCCAGCAGCCATGGCACGCTAGCGCGACCTAGCACAGATACGCAGTATTTT | CASSHGTLARPSTDTQYF | NA | NA | TRBJ2-3 | TRBV3-1
TGTGCCAGCGCCCTTTTGGTAGCGGGAGTTTATGAGCAGTTCTTC | CASALLVAGVYEQFF | TRBD2 | NA | TRBJ2-1 | TRBV7-2
TGTGCCAGCAGGGGACCCGACTGGTACAATGAGCAGTTCTTC | CASRGPDWYNEQFF | NA | once | TRBJ2-1 | TRBV6-5
TGTGCCAGCAGCAACGGACTAGCGGTACGAGATACGCAGTATTTT | CASSNGLAVRDTQYF | NA | once | TRBJ2-3 | TRBV21-1
TGTGCCAGTAGTATAGGGCCCTACAATGAGCAGTTCTTC | CASSIGPYNEQFF | NA | NA | TRBJ2-1 | TRBV19
TGTGCCAGCAGCCCTAGCGGGGGGGTAAACTACGAGCAGTACTTC | CASSPSGGVNYEQYF | TRBD2 | NA | TRBJ2-7 | TRBV28
TGCAGCGTTGGGGGGTGGACAGGCACCGGGGAGCTGTTTTTT | CSVGGWTGTGELFF | TRBD1 | NA | TRBJ2-2 | TRBV29-1
TGCAGTGCTTTCGACCACAGGGGTTCCTACGAGCAGTACTTC | CSAFDHRGSYEQYF | TRBD1 | NA | TRBJ2-7 | TRBV20-1
TGTGCCAGTACGGGAATGAACACTGAAGCTTTCTTT | CASTGMNTEAFF | NA | NA | TRBJ1-1 | TRBV19
TGCAGTGTCTCAATCGGACTAGCGGGCCAAGAGACCCAGTACTTC | CSVSIGLAGQETQYF | TRBD2 | NA | TRBJ2-5 | TRBV20-1
TGTGCCAGCTCCGCCAGGAGGATGGGACTCCAGTCCTACGAGCAGTACTTC | CASSARRMGLQSYEQYF | NA | NA | TRBJ2-7 | TRBV18
TGTGCCAGCAGCTTGGGCGGCCTGACAGGGGTGGAGACCCAGTACTTC | CASSLGGLTGVETQYF | TRBD1 | NA | TRBJ2-5 | TRBV5-4
TGCAGCGTTAGCTCCCCCAGGGGTGAAGCTTTCTTT | CSVSSPRGEAFF | NA | once | TRBJ1-1 | TRBV29-1
TGTGCCAGCAGTGAACAGGGTGGCAACAATCAGCCCCAGCATTTT | CASSEQGGNNQPQHF | NA | NA | TRBJ1-5 | TRBV2
TGCGCCAGCCAACCGTACCTAGCGGGGAAAGATACGCAGTATTTT | CASQPYLAGKDTQYF | TRBD2 | NA | TRBJ2-3 | TRBV5-1
TGCAGCGTTGGTGTCCGGACAGGCACCTACAATGAGCAGTTCTTC | CSVGVRTGTYNEQFF | TRBD1 | NA | TRBJ2-1 | TRBV29-1
TGTGCCAGCAGCCGGAGGGAGAAGGGCTACGAGCAGTACTTC | CASSRREKGYEQYF | NA | few | TRBJ2-7 | TRBV7-2
TGCGCCAGCAGCTTGAGTCCCGGGGGCAAAGGAGAGACCCAGTACTTC | CASSLSPGGKGETQYF | NA | NA | TRBJ2-5 | TRBV5-1
TGTGCCAGCAGTCTGCCCGGACTAGCGGGAGGTTTGGGGACCCAGTACTTC | CASSLPGLAGGLGTQYF | TRBD2 | NA | TRBJ2-5 | TRBV6-1
TGCAGCGTTGGGCAGAGCAATCAGCCCCAGCATTTT | CSVGQSNQPQHF | NA | few | TRBJ1-5 | TRBV29-1
TGTGCCACCAGTAGTCAACAGGGGTTTAATGAGCAGTTCTTC | CATSSQQGFNEQFF | TRBD1 | NA | TRBJ2-1 | TRBV24-1
TGTGCCAGCAGTCGCTCCGACAGGGCCTATGGCTACACCTTC | CASSRSDRAYGYTF | TRBD1 | NA | TRBJ1-2 | TRBV6-2/TRBV6-3
TGCAGCACGCGAGACAGGGGGCCTGGAAACACCATATATTTT | CSTRDRGPGNTIYF | TRBD1 | NA | TRBJ1-3 | TRBV29-1
TGCAGTGTGAGACAAGGGGGCCGAGAAGATACGCAGTATTTT | CSVRQGGREDTQYF | TRBD1 | NA | TRBJ2-3 | TRBV20-1
TGTGCCAGCAGCCAAGTTCGCTCAAACACTGAAGCTTTCTTT | CASSQVRSNTEAFF | NA | NA | TRBJ1-1 | TRBV14
TGCGCCAGCAGCCAGGCTAGCGCGACCAACAATGAGCAGTTCTTC | CASSQASATNNEQFF | NA | few | TRBJ2-1 | TRBV4-3
TGTGCCAGCAGCTTAGGGGGTCGCCAAGAGACCCAGTACTTC | CASSLGGRQETQYF | NA | NA | TRBJ2-5 | TRBV7-2
TGCGCCAGCAGCACCGGGACTAGCGGGACCCCAGATACGCAGTATTTT | CASSTGTSGTPDTQYF | TRBD2 | NA | TRBJ2-3 | TRBV5-1
TGTGCCAGCAGTATTTCGGGAGGGCACTACAATGAGCAGTTCTTC | CASSISGGHYNEQFF | TRBD2 | NA | TRBJ2-1 | TRBV6-2/TRBV6-3
TGCAGCGTTGATGAAGGGGTAGGGTTCTTC | CSVDEGVGFF | NA | once | TRBJ2-1 | TRBV29-1
TGCAGTGCTAGAGAGCTACTAGCGGGAGAGTACGAGCAGTACTTC | CSARELLAGEYEQYF | TRBD2 | NA | TRBJ2-7 | TRBV20-1
TGCAGTGCACCTACGGGAGGAGATAGCAATCAGCCCCAGCATTTT | CSAPTGGDSNQPQHF | NA | NA | TRBJ1-5 | TRBV20-1
TGTGCCACCAGCTCACGGGGCAGCACAGATACGCAGTATTTT | CATSSRGSTDTQYF | NA | NA | TRBJ2-3 | TRBV15
TGTGCCAGCAGCAAGCGGACTAGCGGGGTCCAAGAGACCCAGTACTTC | CASSKRTSGVQETQYF | TRBD2 | once | TRBJ2-5 | TRBV7-9